The 32 T cell receptor beta chains presented below share a single source sample, sequenced in a study of CD8 T cells in cerebrospinal fluid in Alzheimer's disease. TCRdb reprocessed the 10x single-cell sequencing reads; each CDR3 protein has one entry and no DNA is given. The sample includes roughly 1,500 distinct CDR3 sequences. Sequenced sample: cerebrospinal fluid. All receptors derive from a human donor in good health.

According to its frequency, this clonotype is medium-sized (0.01 to 0.1%). The chain combines TRBV5-1 with TRBJ2-1; TCRdb picks TRBD2, but there is no DNA to check that call. CDR1 SGHRS and CDR2 YFSETQ come from the germline V gene. The CDR3 is made up of 16 amino acids. CDR3 amino acids: CASSLAKLADYNEQFF.

In terms of frequency, this clonotype is medium-sized (0.01 to 0.1%). V gene TRBV5-6 combines with J gene TRBJ2-4. Germline V gives CDR1 SGHDT, CDR2 YYEEEE. The CDR3 loop spans 17 amino acids. CDR3 sequence reads: CASSSSVRDEAKNIQYF.

Its frequency marks this clonotype as medium-sized. V usage is TRBV21-1 and J usage is TRBJ2-5. TRBV21-1 is listed as a pseudogene. The CDR3 has 15 residues. The CDR3 reads CASSGSRGSQETQYF.

By frequency, this clonotype is medium-sized. J is TRBJ2-3 and V is TRBV2; TCRdb returns TRBD1, unconfirmable since there is no DNA. Germline lookup yields CDR1 SNHLY and CDR2 FYNNEI. There are 12 residues in the CDR3. CDR3 sequence: CAPRGIADTQYF.

This clonotype is identified as medium-sized from frequency. V and J are TRBV12-5 and TRBJ2-1. CDR3 size: 14 residues. The germline CDR1 and CDR2 sequences are LGHNT and FRNRAP. This CDR3 reads CASGLGVKIDEQFF. Full variable domain (remainder filled in from reference TRBV12-5 and TRBJ2-1): DARVTQTPRHKVTEMGQEVTMRCQPILGHNTVFWYRQTMMQGLELLAYFRNRAPLDDSGMPKDRFSAEMPDATLATLKIQPSEPRDSAVYFCASGLGVKIDEQFFGPGTRLTVL.

This clonotype is medium-sized by frequency. The rearrangement links TRBV5-1 to TRBJ2-1; TCRdb gives TRBD2 as the D gene, but with no DNA this cannot be confirmed. The germline V gene encodes CDR1 SGHRS and CDR2 YFSETQ. The CDR3 is 15 residues long. CDR3 in amino acids: CASSLEPRDYNEQFF.

This clonotype is identified as medium-sized (0.01 to 0.1%) from frequency. V gene TRBV2 combines with J gene TRBJ2-5; the D gene TCRdb calls, TRBD1, cannot be checked with no DNA. From germline, CDR1 is SNHLY and CDR2 FYNNEI. The CDR3 length is 12 residues. The CDR3 reads CASSSPQGAQYF.

The rearrangement uses TRBV27 and TRBJ2-3; checking the TCRdb D call of TRBD1 is not possible without DNA. The germline V gene has CDR1 MNHEY and CDR2 SMNVEV (reference sequence). The CDR3 runs to 16 residues. CDR3 in amino acids: CASSLVGWGGTDTQYF.

This chain connects TRBV19 to TRBJ1-2. Germline V CDR1 and CDR2: LNHDA, SQIVND (reference sequence). The CDR3 covers 12 residues. CDR3 residues: CASWSRTYGYTF.

This clonotype is classed as medium-sized by frequency. The V and J genes are TRBV7-9 and TRBJ1-3. Germline V CDR1 and CDR2: SEHNR, FQNEAQ (reference sequence). This CDR3 contains 15 residues. The CDR3 loop reads CASSLATGPGNTIYF.

This clonotype is identified as medium-sized from frequency. This chain joins TRBV20-1 and TRBJ2-5; TCRdb indicates TRBD1, and absent DNA this call remains unverified. The CDR3 contains 14 residues. The germline CDR1 and CDR2 sequences are DFQATT and SNEGSKA (reference sequence). The CDR3 region is CSARDRQGQETQYF.

Measured by frequency, this clonotype is medium-sized. CDR3 protein: CASSVEGPTTSTDTQYF. V usage is TRBV9 and J usage is TRBJ2-3. Germline CDR1 reads SGDLS; CDR2 reads YYNGEE. CDR3 size: 17 residues.

This clonotype ranks as medium-sized in terms of frequency. V and J are TRBV12-3 or TRBV12-4 and TRBJ2-1; TCRdb's D call of TRBD1 is untestable without DNA. The CDR3 extends over 14 amino acids. The CDR3 spells CASSLGAGRNEQFF.

This clonotype registers hyperexpanded by frequency. The chain couples TRBV4-3 to TRBJ2-6. Germline lookup yields CDR1 LGHNA and CDR2 YSLEER. The CDR3 has 17 amino acids. The CDR3 region is CASSQDTTVSGANVLTF.

This clonotype ranks as medium-sized in terms of frequency. V usage is TRBV28 and J usage is TRBJ1-5; TCRdb's D gene call, TRBD1, goes unchecked for lack of DNA. This CDR3 contains 11 residues. Germline values: CDR1 MDHEN, CDR2 SYDVKM. CDR3 residues: CASSLGAGEHF.

This clonotype counts as medium-sized by frequency. The rearrangement links TRBV7-9 to TRBJ2-7; the D call of TRBD1 rests on TCRdb alone, since no DNA is present to check it. This CDR3 contains 15 residues. Per germline, CDR1 SEHNR and CDR2 FQNEAQ (reference sequence). This chain's CDR3 is CASSSIRGSGFEQYF.

Measured by frequency, this clonotype is medium-sized. This chain joins TRBV11-2 and TRBJ2-3; TCRdb picks TRBD1, but there is no DNA to check that call. CDR3 length equals 15 residues. The germline CDR1 and CDR2 sequences are SGHAT and FQNNGV. The CDR3 spells CASSPAGARGDTQYF.

Its frequency marks this clonotype as medium-sized. The rearrangement links TRBV27 to TRBJ1-2; TCRdb gives TRBD1 as the D gene, but with no DNA this cannot be confirmed. The CDR3 contains 13 residues. Germline CDR1 and CDR2: MNHEY and SMNVEV (reference sequence). The CDR3 loop is CASSLGGNYGYTF.

Measured by frequency, this clonotype is large (0.1 to 1%). The chain has TRBV7-9 and TRBJ2-4. CDR1 and CDR2 (germline): SEHNR, FQNEAQ (reference sequence). The CDR3 is made up of 15 amino acids. The CDR3 loop reads CASNGLGGSMNIQYF.

Judged by frequency, this clonotype is medium-sized. The chain uses TRBV7-2 and TRBJ2-3; TCRdb reports TRBD2, a call that lacks DNA to check it against. The CDR3 contains 13 residues. Germline V gives CDR1 SGHTA, CDR2 FQGNSA. The chain's CDR3 is CASSPSGGDTQYF.

This clonotype ranks as medium-sized in terms of frequency. The V and J genes are TRBV4-3 and TRBJ2-1; checking the TCRdb D call of TRBD1 is not possible without DNA. The CDR3 runs to 14 residues. From germline, CDR1 is LGHNA and CDR2 YSLEER. The CDR3 sequence is CASGEETGANEQFF.

Measured by frequency, this clonotype is medium-sized (0.01 to 0.1%). The chain combines TRBV19 with TRBJ1-2. There are 15 residues in the CDR3. Germline V gives CDR1 LNHDA, CDR2 SQIVND (reference sequence). The CDR3 reads CASSSDGIGRYGYTF.

By frequency, this clonotype registers medium-sized (0.01 to 0.1%). J is TRBJ2-7 and V is TRBV9. This CDR3 has 15 residues. Germline-derived CDR1 and CDR2 are SGDLS and YYNGEE. The chain's CDR3 is CASSVESGTSYEQYF.

According to its frequency, this clonotype is medium-sized. V and J are TRBV28 and TRBJ2-7; TCRdb reports TRBD1, a call that lacks DNA to check it against. Germline V CDR1 and CDR2: MDHEN, SYDVKM. The CDR3 is 15 amino acids. The CDR3 reads CASSFETGGSGEQYF. Full variable domain (outside the CDR3, taken from reference TRBV28 and TRBJ2-7): DVKVTQSSRYLVKRTGEKVFLECVQDMDHENMFWYRQDPGLGLRLIYFSYDVKMKEKGDIPEGYSVSREKKERFSLILESASTNQTSMYLCASSFETGGSGEQYFGPGTRLTVT.

Its frequency marks this clonotype as medium-sized. The chain has TRBV12-3 or TRBV12-4 and TRBJ2-7; lacking DNA, the TRBD1 call made by TCRdb goes unchecked. The CDR3 is made up of 12 amino acids. The CDR3 loop reads CASSQGAHEQYF.

This clonotype shows up as large (0.1 to 1%) by frequency. J is TRBJ1-1 and V is TRBV3-1. The CDR3 contains 15 residues. Germline CDR1 and CDR2: LGHDT and YNNKEL (reference sequence). The CDR3 region is CASSQDLGQPSEAFF.

In terms of frequency, this clonotype is large. The chain links TRBV24-1 to TRBJ1-2. Germline V gene sequence: CDR1 KGHDR, CDR2 SFDVKD. This CDR3 spans 14 amino acids. CDR3 in amino acids: CATSGVGFNYGYTF.

This clonotype is labeled medium-sized based on frequency. The rearrangement uses TRBV6-1 and TRBJ2-1; TCRdb lists TRBD2, though no DNA is available to test this call. Germline V CDR1 and CDR2: MNHNS, SASEGT. The CDR3 is 15 residues long. This CDR3 reads CASSPASGSYNEQFF.

Judged by frequency, this clonotype is medium-sized (0.01 to 0.1%). V and J are TRBV12-3 or TRBV12-4 and TRBJ2-1; the TCRdb call, TRBD1, lacks DNA for checking. The CDR3 length is 12 residues. Here the CDR3 reads CASCQGLNEQFF.

By frequency, this clonotype registers medium-sized. The chain is built from TRBV20-1 and TRBJ2-5; the TCRdb D gene call, TRBD2, has no DNA to confirm it. The germline CDR1 and CDR2 sequences are DFQATT and SNEGSKA (reference sequence). The CDR3 totals 14 residues. CDR3 region: CSASLLAGAETQYF.

This clonotype is identified as medium-sized from frequency. This chain connects TRBV6-2 or TRBV6-3 to TRBJ2-1; checking the TCRdb D call of TRBD2 is not possible without DNA. CDR3 length equals 19 residues. Germline V gene lookup returns CDR1 MNHEY and CDR2 SVGEGT. CDR3 protein: CASREGTSGRMWSYNEQFF.

Frequency places this clonotype as large (0.1 to 1%). The chain links TRBV7-6 to TRBJ2-5; the TRBD1 assignment by TCRdb is unverifiable without DNA. CDR3 size: 15 residues. In germline, CDR1 is SGHVS, CDR2 FNYEAQ. CDR3 sequence: CASSLGVQGQETQYF. The complete variable domain, with remaining parts taken from reference TRBV7-6 and TRBJ2-5, reads GAGVSQSPRYKVTKRGQDVALRCDPISGHVSLYWYRQALGQGPEFLTYFNYEAQQDKSGLPNDRFSAERPEGSISTLTIQRTEQRDSAMYRCASSLGVQGQETQYFGPGTRLLVL.